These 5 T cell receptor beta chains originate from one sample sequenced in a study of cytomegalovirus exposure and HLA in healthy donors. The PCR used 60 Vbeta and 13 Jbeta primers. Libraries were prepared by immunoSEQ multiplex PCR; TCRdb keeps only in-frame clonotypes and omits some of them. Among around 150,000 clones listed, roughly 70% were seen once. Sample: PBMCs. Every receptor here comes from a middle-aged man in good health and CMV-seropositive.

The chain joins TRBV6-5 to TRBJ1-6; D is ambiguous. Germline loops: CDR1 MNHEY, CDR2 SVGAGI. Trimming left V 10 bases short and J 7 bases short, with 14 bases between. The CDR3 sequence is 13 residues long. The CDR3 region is CATQEVLNSPLHF. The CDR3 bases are TGTGCCACGCAGGAGGTCTTAAATTCACCCCTCCACTTT.

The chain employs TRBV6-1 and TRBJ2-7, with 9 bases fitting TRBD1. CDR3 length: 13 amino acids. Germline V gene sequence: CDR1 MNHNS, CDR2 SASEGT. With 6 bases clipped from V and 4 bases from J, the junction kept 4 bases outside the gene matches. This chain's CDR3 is CASRVGQGYEQYF. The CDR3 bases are TGTGCCAGCAGGGTGGGACAGGGTTACGAGCAGTACTTC.

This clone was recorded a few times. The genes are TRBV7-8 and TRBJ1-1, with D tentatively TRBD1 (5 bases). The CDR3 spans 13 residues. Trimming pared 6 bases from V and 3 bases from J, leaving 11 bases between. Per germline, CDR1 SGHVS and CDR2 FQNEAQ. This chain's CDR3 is CASSFQGHTEAFF. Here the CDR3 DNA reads TGTGCCAGCAGTTTCCAGGGCCACACTGAAGCTTTCTTT. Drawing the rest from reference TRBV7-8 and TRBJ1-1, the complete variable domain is GAGVSQSPRYKVAKRGQDVALRCDPISGHVSLFWYQQALGQGPEFLTYFQNEAQLDKSGLPSDRFFAERPEGSVSTLKIQRTQQEDSAVYLCASSFQGHTEAFFGQGTRLTVV.

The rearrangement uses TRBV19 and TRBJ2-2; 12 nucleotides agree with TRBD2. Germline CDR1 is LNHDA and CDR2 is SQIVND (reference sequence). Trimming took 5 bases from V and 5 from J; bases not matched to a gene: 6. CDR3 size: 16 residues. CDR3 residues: CASSERTSGVTGELFF. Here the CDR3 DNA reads TGTGCCAGTAGTGAACGGACTAGCGGGGTTACCGGGGAGCTGTTTTTT.

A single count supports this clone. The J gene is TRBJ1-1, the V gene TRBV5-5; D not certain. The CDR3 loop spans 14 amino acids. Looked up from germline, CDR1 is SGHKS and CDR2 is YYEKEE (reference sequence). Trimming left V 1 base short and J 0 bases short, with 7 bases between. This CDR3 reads CASSLTSLNTEAFF. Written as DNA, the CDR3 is TGTGCCAGCAGCTTGACATCGCTGAACACTGAAGCTTTCTTT. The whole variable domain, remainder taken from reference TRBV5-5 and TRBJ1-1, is DAGVTQSPTHLIKTRGQQVTLRCSPISGHKSVSWYQQVLGQGPQFIFQYYEKEERGRGNFPDRFSARQFPNYSSELNVNALLLGDSALYLCASSLTSLNTEAFFGQGTRLTVV.